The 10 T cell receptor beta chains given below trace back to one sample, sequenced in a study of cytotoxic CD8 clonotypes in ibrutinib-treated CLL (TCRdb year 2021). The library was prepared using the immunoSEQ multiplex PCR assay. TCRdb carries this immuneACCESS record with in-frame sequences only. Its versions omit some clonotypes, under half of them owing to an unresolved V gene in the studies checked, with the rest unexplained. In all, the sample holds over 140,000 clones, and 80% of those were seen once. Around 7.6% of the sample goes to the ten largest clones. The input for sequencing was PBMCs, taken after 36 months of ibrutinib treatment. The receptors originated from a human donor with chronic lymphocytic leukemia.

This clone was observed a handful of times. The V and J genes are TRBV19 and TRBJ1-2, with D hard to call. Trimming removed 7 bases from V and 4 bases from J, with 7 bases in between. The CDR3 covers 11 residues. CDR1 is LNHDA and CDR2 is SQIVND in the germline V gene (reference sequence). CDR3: CASMSGYGYTF. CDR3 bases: TGTGCCAGTATGAGCGGCTATGGCTACACCTTC.

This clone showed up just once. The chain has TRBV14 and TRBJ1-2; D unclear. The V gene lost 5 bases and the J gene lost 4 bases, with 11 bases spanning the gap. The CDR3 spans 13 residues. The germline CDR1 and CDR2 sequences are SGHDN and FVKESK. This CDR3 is CASSEGQIYGYTF. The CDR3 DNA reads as TGTGCCAGCAGCGAGGGTCAAATCTATGGCTACACCTTC. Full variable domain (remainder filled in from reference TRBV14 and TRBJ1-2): EAGVTQFPSHSVIEKGQTVTLRCDPISGHDNLYWYRRVMGKEIKFLLHFVKESKQDESGMPNNRFLAERTGGTYSTLKVQPAELEDSGVYFCASSEGQIYGYTFGSGTRLTVV.

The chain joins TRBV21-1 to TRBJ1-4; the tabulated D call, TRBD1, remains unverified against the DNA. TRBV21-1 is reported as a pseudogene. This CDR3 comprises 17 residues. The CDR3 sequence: CASSKALWKGTNEKLFF. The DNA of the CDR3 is TGTGCCAGCAGCAAAGCGCTTTGGAAGGGGACTAATGAAAAACTGTTTTTT.

The CDR3 loop reads CASNYRRGGSYEQYF. In DNA form, the CDR3 reads TGTGCCAGCAACTACCGCAGGGGCGGGAGCTACGAGCAGTACTTC. V and J are TRBV7-8 and TRBJ2-7; perhaps TRBD2 as D (7 bases). The CDR3 covers 15 residues. The germline gives CDR1 SGHVS, CDR2 FQNEAQ. Trimming cost V 7 bases and J 3 bases, with 19 bases left between them.

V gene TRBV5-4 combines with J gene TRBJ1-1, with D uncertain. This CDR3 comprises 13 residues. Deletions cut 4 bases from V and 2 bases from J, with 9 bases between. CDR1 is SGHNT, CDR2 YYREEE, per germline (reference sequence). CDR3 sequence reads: CASSHPDNTEAFF. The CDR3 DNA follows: TGTGCCAGCAGCCACCCGGATAACACTGAAGCTTTCTTT.

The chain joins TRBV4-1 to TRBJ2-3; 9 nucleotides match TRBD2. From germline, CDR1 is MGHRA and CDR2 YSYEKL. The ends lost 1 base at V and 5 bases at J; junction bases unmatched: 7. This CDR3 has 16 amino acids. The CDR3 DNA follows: TGCGCCAGCAGCCAAGGGGCGGGAGGGCCAGGAGATACGCAGTATTTT. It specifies CASSQGAGGPGDTQYF.

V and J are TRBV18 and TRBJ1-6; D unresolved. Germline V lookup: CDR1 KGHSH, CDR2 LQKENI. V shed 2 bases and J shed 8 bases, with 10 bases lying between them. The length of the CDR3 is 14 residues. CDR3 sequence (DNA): TGTGCCAGCTCACCAGCCGGGATCGATTCACCCCTCCACTTT. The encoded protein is CASSPAGIDSPLHF.

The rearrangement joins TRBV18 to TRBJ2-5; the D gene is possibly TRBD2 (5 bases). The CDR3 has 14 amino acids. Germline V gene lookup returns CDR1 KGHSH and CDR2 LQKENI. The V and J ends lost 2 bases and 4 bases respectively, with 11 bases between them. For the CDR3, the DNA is TGTGCCAGCTCACCAGCGGGTACCGTAGAGACCCAGTACTTC. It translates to CASSPAGTVETQYF.

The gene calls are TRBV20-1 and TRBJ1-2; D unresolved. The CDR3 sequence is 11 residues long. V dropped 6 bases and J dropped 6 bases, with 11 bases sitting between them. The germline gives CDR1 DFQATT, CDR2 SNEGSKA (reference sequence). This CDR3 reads CSASGFHGYTF. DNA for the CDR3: TGCAGTGCGAGCGGGTTCCATGGCTACACCTTC.

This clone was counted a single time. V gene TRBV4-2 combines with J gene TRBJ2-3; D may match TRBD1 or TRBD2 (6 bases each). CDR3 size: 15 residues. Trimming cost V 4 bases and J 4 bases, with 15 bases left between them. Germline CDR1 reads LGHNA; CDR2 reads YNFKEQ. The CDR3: CASSLRAGGPDTQYF. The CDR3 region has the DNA TGTGCCAGCAGCCTACGGGCCGGGGGCCCAGATACGCAGTATTTT.